The rows below give T cell receptor beta chains drawn from one sample of a study of cytomegalovirus exposure and HLA in healthy donors. This table comes from immunoSEQ multiplex PCR, and its TCRdb copy is limited to in-frame clones, with some not included. This sample has about 170,000 clones; under 80% occur once, and the top ten carry about 3.1%. The sequenced sample was PBMCs. The receptors were sampled from a female donor in good health and CMV-seronegative. Each CDR3 is given with its conserved first and last residue. Each record gives: D gene, J gene, V gene, clone size, CDR3 protein, CDR3 DNA. A D gene is named only where the DNA matches it firmly. Only part of the rows carry a size: once, few, many, or a class if the clone is expanded.

TRBD1 TRBJ1-3 TRBV5-1 - CASSEQPGTGAGNTIYF TGCGCCAGCAGCGAACAACCCGGGACAGGGGCTGGAAACACCATATATTTT
TRBD2 TRBJ2-2 TRBV28 once CASSTGTSGYTGELFF TGTGCCAGCAGTACAGGGACTAGCGGCTACACCGGGGAGCTGTTTTTT
- TRBJ2-7 TRBV14 - CASSQGATSGDEQYF TGTGCCAGCAGCCAAGGTGCAACGTCCGGAGACGAGCAGTACTTC
TRBD1 TRBJ1-2 TRBV6-5 - CASSPDRGYGYTF TGTGCCAGCAGCCCGGACAGGGGTTACGGCTACACCTTC
TRBD1 TRBJ2-2 TRBV29-1 - CSVGTGENTGELFF TGCAGCGTTGGGACAGGGGAGAACACCGGGGAGCTGTTTTTT
TRBD1 TRBJ1-6 TRBV7-9 - CSSSLPSDRESSPLHF TGTTCCAGCAGCTTACCCTCGGACAGGGAGAGCTCACCCCTCCACTTT
- TRBJ2-3 TRBV5-1 - CASRVGAADTQYF TGCGCCAGCCGGGTAGGGGCCGCAGATACGCAGTATTTT
TRBD1 TRBJ2-3 TRBV5-1 - CASSLTGVEDTQYF TGCGCCAGCAGCTTGACAGGGGTGGAAGATACGCAGTATTTT
TRBD2 TRBJ2-1 TRBV28 - CASSRLAPHEQFF TGTGCCAGCAGTCGACTAGCACCCCATGAGCAGTTCTTC
TRBD1 TRBJ2-3 TRBV4-1 - CASSHQKGALPDTQYF TGCGCCAGCAGCCATCAAAAGGGGGCCCTCCCAGATACGCAGTATTTT
- TRBJ2-4 TRBV25-1 - CASSEYGPRDIQYF TGTGCCAGCAGTGAATATGGGCCGCGGGACATTCAGTACTTC
TRBD1 TRBJ1-5 TRBV2 - CASSGQGYSNQPQHF TGTGCCAGCAGTGGACAGGGTTATAGCAATCAGCCCCAGCATTTT
- TRBJ1-5 TRBV5-6 - CASSRTGNQPQHF TGTGCCAGCAGCCGGACAGGCAATCAGCCCCAGCATTTT
- TRBJ1-5 TRBV9 - CASSVGVSNQPQHF TGTGCCAGCAGCGTCGGAGTTAGCAATCAGCCCCAGCATTTT
TRBD1 TRBJ2-2 TRBV2 - CASKRGPGELFF TGTGCCAGCAAGAGGGGGCCCGGGGAGCTGTTTTTT
- TRBJ2-5 TRBV2 - CASSPGLGKQETQYF TGTGCCAGCAGTCCAGGACTGGGGAAGCAAGAGACCCAGTACTTC
TRBD1 TRBJ1-2 TRBV4-1 - CASNRGQNYGYTF TGCGCCAGCAATCGGGGACAGAACTATGGCTACACCTTC
TRBD1 TRBJ1-1 TRBV6-6 - CASSRQGLESEAFF TGTGCCAGCAGCCGACAGGGGTTGGAGAGTGAAGCTTTCTTT
TRBD1 TRBJ1-5 TRBV30 - CAYGQGAGQPQHF TGTGCCTATGGACAGGGGGCGGGTCAGCCCCAGCATTTT
- TRBJ2-3 TRBV18 - CASSTRADTQYF TGTGCCAGCTCGACTAGGGCAGATACGCAGTATTTT
TRBD1 TRBJ1-2 TRBV7-8 - CASSFRGDGYTF TGTGCCAGCAGCTTCAGGGGGGACGGCTACACCTTC
- TRBJ2-5 TRBV6-1 - CASSEAGGPETQYF TGTGCCAGCAGTGAAGCCGGGGGTCCAGAGACCCAGTACTTC
TRBD1 TRBJ2-3 TRBV10-2 - CASTTRGDTQYF TGCGCCAGCACCACCAGGGGGGATACGCAGTATTTT
TRBD1 TRBJ1-3 TRBV9 - CASSADRGSGNTIYF TGTGCCAGCAGCGCGGACAGGGGCTCTGGAAACACCATATATTTT
TRBD1 TRBJ1-1 TRBV11-3 - CASSLGGQWNTEAFF TGTGCCAGCAGCTTAGGGGGACAGTGGAACACTGAAGCTTTCTTT
- TRBJ2-2 TRBV10-1 - CASSQPGEAANTGELFF TGCGCCAGCTCCCAACCCGGGGAGGCCGCTAACACCGGGGAGCTGTTTTTT
TRBD1 TRBJ1-1 TRBV4-1 few CASSPIGKGARAEAFF TGCGCCAGCAGCCCGATCGGGAAGGGGGCGAGGGCTGAAGCTTTCTTT
- TRBJ2-3 TRBV7-9 - CASSLKTSTSSTDTQYF TGTGCCAGCAGCCTTAAGACTTCGACTTCTAGCACAGATACGCAGTATTTT
TRBD1 TRBJ1-1 TRBV11-1 - CASSLEWTGGMNTEAFF TGTGCCAGCAGCTTAGAATGGACAGGGGGTATGAACACTGAAGCTTTCTTT
TRBD2 TRBJ2-5 TRBV9 - CASSVGFVSGVLQETQYF TGTGCCAGCAGCGTTGGGTTTGTTAGCGGGGTGCTCCAAGAGACCCAGTACTTC
TRBD1 TRBJ1-2 TRBV19 once CASSIPGTGNYGYTF TGTGCCAGTAGTATTCCCGGGACAGGGAACTATGGCTACACCTTC
TRBD2 TRBJ2-1 TRBV4-2 few CASSQGTSTYNEQFF TGTGCCAGCAGCCAAGGGACTAGTACCTACAATGAGCAGTTCTTC
- TRBJ2-7 TRBV9 - CASSVGSHRDLYEQYF TGTGCCAGCAGCGTAGGAAGCCACAGAGACCTCTACGAGCAGTACTTC
- TRBJ1-1 TRBV11-3 - CASSEGVWHPDTEAFF TGTGCCAGCAGCGAAGGGGTGTGGCATCCGGACACTGAAGCTTTCTTT
- TRBJ2-1 TRBV28 - CASSLGGGSEQFF TGTGCCAGCAGTTTGGGAGGGGGAAGTGAGCAGTTCTTC
TRBD1 TRBJ1-2 TRBV19 - CASSPPRQGASYGYTF TGTGCCAGTAGTCCACCCCGACAGGGGGCAAGCTATGGCTACACCTTC
TRBD1 TRBJ2-5 TRBV7-9 - CASSLGSGGTETQYF TGTGCCAGCAGCTTAGGCTCAGGGGGCACGGAGACCCAGTACTTC
TRBD1 TRBJ1-4 TRBV2 - CASSLGTATNEKLFF TGTGCCAGCAGTCTCGGGACAGCAACTAATGAAAAACTGTTTTTT
TRBD2 TRBJ2-7 TRBV7-2 - CASSSYGLAGGAYEQYF TGTGCCAGCAGTTCCTACGGACTAGCGGGAGGGGCCTACGAGCAGTACTTC
- TRBJ1-5 TRBV6-1 few CASSERVQPQHF TGTGCCAGCAGTGAACGGGTTCAGCCCCAGCATTTT
TRBD2 TRBJ2-5 TRBV6-6 - CASSPPGGETQYF TGTGCCAGCAGTCCCCCGGGGGGGGAGACCCAGTACTTC